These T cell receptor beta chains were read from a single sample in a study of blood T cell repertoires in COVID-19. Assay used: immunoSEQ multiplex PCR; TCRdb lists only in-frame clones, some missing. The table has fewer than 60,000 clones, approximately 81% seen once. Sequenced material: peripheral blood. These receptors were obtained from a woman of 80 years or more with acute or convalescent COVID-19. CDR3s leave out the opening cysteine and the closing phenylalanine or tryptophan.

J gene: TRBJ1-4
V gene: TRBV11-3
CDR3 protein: ASSRSGTDNEKLF

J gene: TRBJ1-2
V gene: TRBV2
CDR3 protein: ASGETGAHDGYT

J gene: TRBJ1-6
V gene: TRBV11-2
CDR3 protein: ASSSRDRGFSPLH

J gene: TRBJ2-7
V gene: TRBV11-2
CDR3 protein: ASSLERVHEQY

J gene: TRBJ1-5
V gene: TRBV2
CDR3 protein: ASSSGTQLHQPQH

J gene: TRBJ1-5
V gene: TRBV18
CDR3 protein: ASSPKMGSQPQH

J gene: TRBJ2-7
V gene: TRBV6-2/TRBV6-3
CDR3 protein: ASSDRGRVYEQY

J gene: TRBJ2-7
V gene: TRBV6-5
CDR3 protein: ASSYSGGTYEQY

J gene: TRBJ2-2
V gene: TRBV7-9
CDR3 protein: ASSLGQLTGELF

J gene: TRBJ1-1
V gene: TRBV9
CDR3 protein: ASGMGRTEAF

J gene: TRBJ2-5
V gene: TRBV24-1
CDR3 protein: ATSDFGETQY

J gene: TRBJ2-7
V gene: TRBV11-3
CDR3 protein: ASSLGTMTYEQY

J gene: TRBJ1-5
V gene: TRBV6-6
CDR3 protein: ASDLPSPRQPQH

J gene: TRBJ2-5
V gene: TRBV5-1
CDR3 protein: ASSLKAETQY

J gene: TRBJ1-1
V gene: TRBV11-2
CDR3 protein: ASSFTRRMNTEAF

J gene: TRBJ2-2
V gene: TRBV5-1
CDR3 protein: ASRGDRANTGELF

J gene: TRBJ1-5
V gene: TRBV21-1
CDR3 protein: ASSKPTGVGNQPQH

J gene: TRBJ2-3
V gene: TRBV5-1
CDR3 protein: ASSLPRDRESDTQY

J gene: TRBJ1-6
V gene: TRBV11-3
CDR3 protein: ASSFLADSPLH

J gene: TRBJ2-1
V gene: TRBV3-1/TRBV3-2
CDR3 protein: ASGGQGKRNEQF

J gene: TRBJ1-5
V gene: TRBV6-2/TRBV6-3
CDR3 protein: ASSYEGRVGNQPQH

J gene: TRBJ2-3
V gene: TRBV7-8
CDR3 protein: ASSPPAEDTQY

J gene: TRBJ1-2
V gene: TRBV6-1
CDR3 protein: ASSDGWGRGYGYT